This T cell receptor beta chain was obtained from a study of Graves' ophthalmopathy and Graves' hyperthyroidism. Study-wide results and caveats: A 13-signature model separated ophthalmopathy from stable hyperthyroidism, reaching 87.88% sensitivity and about 81% specificity cross-validated. The authors also found most expanded thyroid clonotypes above 0.001 frequency in blood.

Germline loops: CDR1 SNHLY, CDR2 FYNNEI. V lost 11 bases and J 0 bases, leaving 20 bases between the germline ends. The CDR3 loop spans 15 amino acids. In this sample, this clonotype turned up many times. What it binds is not known. If patients had other autoimmune diseases, uncontrolled infections, pregnancy or lactation, they were excluded. Clinical symptoms, serum thyroxine, TRAb, thyroid ultrasound and orbital computed tomography were relied on for diagnosis. Amplification targeted the TCR beta CDR3 regions, with RNA transcripts as the source material. The library came from an HTBI-primed first-round RT-PCR and a second-round multiplex PCR. TCRdb itself ran the multiplex PCR reads through MiXCR, one entry per CDR3 protein. The sample yields 660,000 or so distinct CDR3 sequences, about 41% seen once.

The source of this sequence is an adult man with Graves' ophthalmopathy. Input material: peripheral blood. The chain has TRBV2 and TRBJ2-7, with a possible D match to TRBD1 (6 bases). CDR3 residues: CAGAGRDTGSYEQYF. The DNA of the CDR3 is TGTGCCGGCGCAGGAAGGGACACCGGCTCCTACGAGCAGTACTTC.